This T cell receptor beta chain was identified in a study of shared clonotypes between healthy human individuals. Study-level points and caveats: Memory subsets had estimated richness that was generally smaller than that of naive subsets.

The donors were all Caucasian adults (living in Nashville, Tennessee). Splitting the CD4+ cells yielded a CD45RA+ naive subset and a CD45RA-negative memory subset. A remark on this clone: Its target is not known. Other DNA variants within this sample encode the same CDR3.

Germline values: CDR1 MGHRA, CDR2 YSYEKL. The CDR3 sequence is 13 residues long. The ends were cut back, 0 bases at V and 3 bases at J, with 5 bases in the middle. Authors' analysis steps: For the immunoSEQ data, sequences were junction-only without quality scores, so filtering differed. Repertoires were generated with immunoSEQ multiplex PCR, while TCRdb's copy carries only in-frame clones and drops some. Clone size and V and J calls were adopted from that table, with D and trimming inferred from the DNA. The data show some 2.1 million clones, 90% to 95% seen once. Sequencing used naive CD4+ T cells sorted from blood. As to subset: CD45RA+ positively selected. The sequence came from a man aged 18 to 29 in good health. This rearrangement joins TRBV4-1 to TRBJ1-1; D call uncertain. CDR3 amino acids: CASSQDRDTEAFF. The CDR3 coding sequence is TGCGCCAGCAGCCAAGATCGGGACACTGAAGCTTTCTTT.